The 32 T cell receptor beta chains presented below share a single source sample, sequenced in a study of control samples from healthy donors and cancer patients. Repertoires were generated with immunoSEQ multiplex PCR, while TCRdb's copy carries only in-frame clones and drops some. The sample has 45,000 to 55,000 clones; roughly 96% are singletons. Sample: blood. These receptors all come from a man aged 25-40 years in good health.

A few counts support this clone. This chain links TRBV2 with TRBJ1-4, with D perhaps TRBD1 (5 bases). Trimming left V 7 bases short and J 4 bases short, with 10 bases between. Germline-derived CDR1 and CDR2 are SNHLY and FYNNEI. This CDR3 region has 13 residues. The CDR3 region has the DNA TGTGCCAGCAACCGCAGGGTTAATGAAAAACTGTTTTTT. Translating it yields CASNRRVNEKLFF.

The gene calls are TRBV5-4 and TRBJ2-1; 9 bases map to TRBD2. This CDR3 comprises 14 residues. Germline V gene sequence: CDR1 SGHNT, CDR2 YYREEE (reference sequence). V trimming: 4 bases; J trimming: 8 bases; junction bases outside the gene matches: 7. CDR3 in DNA: TGTGCCAGCAGCCATAGCGGGAGAGGGTATGAGCAGTTCTTC. It yields the protein CASSHSGRGYEQFF.

The chain has TRBV29-1 and TRBJ2-4; TRBD2 is a possible D gene (5 bases). Germline CDR1 is SQVTM and CDR2 is ANQGSEA. Trimming cost V 0 bases and J 8 bases, with 17 bases left between them. The CDR3 loop spans 15 amino acids. The CDR3 DNA reads as TGCAGCGTTGAAGACCCAAACCTAACTAGAGACATTCAGTACTTC. This gives the protein CSVEDPNLTRDIQYF.

The chain employs TRBV6-1 and TRBJ1-5; D is perhaps TRBD1 (6 bases). The CDR3 covers 16 residues. V was trimmed by 1 base and J by 5 bases, leaving 15 bases between them. Germline V gene data show CDR1 as MNHNS and CDR2 as SASEGT. In DNA, the CDR3 is TGTGCCAGCAGTGAAGATATCAGGGGATGGCATCAGCCCCAGCATTTT. This translates into CASSEDIRGWHQPQHF.

This chain joins TRBV5-1 and TRBJ1-2; D is unresolved. V dropped 9 bases and J dropped 1 base, with 13 bases sitting between them. Germline values: CDR1 SGHRS, CDR2 YFSETQ. The CDR3 runs to 13 residues. This CDR3 is CATTREGNYGYTF. DNA for the CDR3: TGCGCCACTACCCGCGAGGGTAACTATGGCTACACCTTC.

The chain combines TRBV19 with TRBJ2-1; weak D call: TRBD2 (5 bases). CDR3 length: 15 residues. CDR1 and CDR2 from the germline V gene are LNHDA and SQIVND (reference sequence). V shed 7 bases and J shed 5 bases, with 18 bases lying between them. This chain's CDR3 is CASTPGRGNDNEQFF. CDR3 coding DNA: TGTGCCAGTACCCCCGGCCGAGGGAACGACAATGAGCAGTTCTTC.

V usage is TRBV6-2 or TRBV6-3 and J usage is TRBJ1-1; the match to TRBD1 covers 9 bases. This CDR3 comprises 14 residues. The V gene's germline CDR1 is MNHEY and CDR2 SVGEGT. Losses at the gene ends were 5 bases for V and 3 bases for J; bases not matched to a gene: 4. CDR3 loop: CASSRTGADTEAFF. Here the CDR3 DNA reads TGTGCCAGCAGTCGGACAGGGGCGGACACTGAAGCTTTCTTT.

The chain couples TRBV30 to TRBJ2-5, with 14 positions matching TRBD2. This CDR3 is 17 amino acids long. The V segment lost 4 bases and the J segment 5 bases; nucleotides outside the gene matches: 12. Germline values: CDR1 GTSNPN, CDR2 SVGIG (reference sequence). In DNA, the CDR3 is TGTGCCTGGACCCGGGGGGGGACTAGCGGGAGTCGGGAGACCCAGTACTTC. Protein product: CAWTRGGTSGSRETQYF.

The CDR3 DNA reads as TGTGCCAGCAGCTTCGGACTAGCGGGCATGTTCAATGAGCAGTTCTTC. Protein: CASSFGLAGMFNEQFF. The chain joins TRBV11-2 to TRBJ2-1, with 11 bases fitting TRBD2. The V gene end was trimmed by 3 bases and the J gene end by 6 bases; junction bases not matched to a gene: 7. The V gene's germline CDR1 is SGHAT and CDR2 FQNNGV. This CDR3 spans 16 amino acids. Supplemented by reference TRBV11-2 and TRBJ2-1, the full variable domain reads EAGVAQSPRYKIIEKRQSVAFWCNPISGHATLYWYQQILGQGPKLLIQFQNNGVVDDSQLPKDRFSAERLKGVDSTLKIQPAKLEDSAVYLCASSFGLAGMFNEQFFGPGTRLTVL.

This clone showed up just once. The chain carries TRBV7-3 and TRBJ2-1, with 10 bases lining up with TRBD1. Per germline, CDR1 SGHTA and CDR2 FQGTGA. The V gene end was trimmed by 2 bases and the J gene end by 2 bases; junction bases not matched to a gene: 0. This CDR3 contains 15 residues. The CDR3, as DNA: TGTGCCAGCAGCTTAGGACAGGGGGCCTACAATGAGCAGTTCTTC. The encoded protein is CASSLGQGAYNEQFF. Together with reference TRBV7-3 and TRBJ2-1, the CDR3 gives the full variable domain: GAGVSQTPSNKVTEKGKYVELRCDPISGHTALYWYRQSLGQGPEFLIYFQGTGAADDSGLPNDRFFAVRPEGSVSTLKIQRTERGDSAVYLCASSLGQGAYNEQFFGPGTRLTVL.

This chain links TRBV6-1 with TRBJ2-1, with 13 bases identical to TRBD2. Germline V lookup: CDR1 MNHNS, CDR2 SASEGT. Unmatched junction bases numbered 6, after V lost 1 base and J lost 6 bases. There are 17 residues in the CDR3. The DNA of the CDR3 is TGTGCCAGCAGTGAAGGGGGACTAGCGGGGACCCTCAATGAGCAGTTCTTC. Amino acid sequence: CASSEGGLAGTLNEQFF.

The V and J genes are TRBV28 and TRBJ2-1; D call uncertain. The CDR3 extends over 12 amino acids. Per germline, CDR1 MDHEN and CDR2 SYDVKM. Trimming took off 7 bases at V and 5 bases at J, with 9 bases between the two ends. In DNA, the CDR3 is TGTGCCAGCATGCTCTTTGACAATGAGCAGTTCTTC. It translates to CASMLFDNEQFF.

The chain has TRBV11-2 and TRBJ2-3; TRBD1 aligns across 10 bases. Trimming took 3 bases from V and 5 from J; bases not matched to a gene: 8. Germline V lookup: CDR1 SGHAT, CDR2 FQNNGV. This CDR3 has 16 amino acids. The CDR3 reads CASSFGRQGARDTQYF. CDR3 DNA: TGTGCCAGCAGCTTCGGTCGACAGGGGGCCAGAGATACGCAGTATTTT.

The V call is TRBV18, the J call TRBJ2-5; 14 nucleotides line up with TRBD2. Germline V gene lookup returns CDR1 KGHSH and CDR2 LQKENI. J gave up 5 bases and V 3 bases, and 5 bases lay outside the gene matches. The CDR3 has 16 amino acids. CDR3 in DNA: TGTGCCAGCTCACCGGGACTAGCGGGAGTCGGTGAGACCCAGTACTTC. Encoded protein: CASSPGLAGVGETQYF. The whole variable domain, filled in from reference TRBV18 and TRBJ2-5, reads NAGVMQNPRHLVRRRGQEARLRCSPMKGHSHVYWYRQLPEEGLKFMVYLQKENIIDESGMPKERFSAEFPKEGPSILRIQQVVRGDSAAYFCASSPGLAGVGETQYFGPGTRLLVL.

CDR3 DNA sequence: TGTGCCAGCAGCCCTTTGGGGCTGGGCACTGAAGCTTTCTTT. It codes for CASSPLGLGTEAFF. V and J are TRBV6-2 or TRBV6-3 and TRBJ1-1; D perhaps matches TRBD1 (5 bases). This CDR3 region has 14 residues. V lost 6 bases and J 4 bases, leaving 15 bases between the germline ends. Per germline, CDR1 MNHEY and CDR2 SVGEGT.

This chain connects TRBV19 to TRBJ2-1; D call uncertain. The CDR3 spans 11 residues. Germline CDR1 and CDR2: LNHDA and SQIVND (reference sequence). The V end was cut by 3 bases, the J end by 10 bases, with 7 bases between. CDR3 DNA: TGTGCCAGTAGTATGTCGAGGGAGCAGTTCTTC. Protein sequence: CASSMSREQFF.

CDR3 amino acids: CASSMAVDYGYTF. The CDR3 DNA reads as TGTGCCAGTAGTATGGCAGTAGACTATGGCTACACCTTC. This chain connects TRBV19 to TRBJ1-2; D call uncertain. V was clipped by 3 bases and J by 3 bases, with 8 bases between them. The CDR3 sequence is 13 residues long. The germline V gene has CDR1 LNHDA and CDR2 SQIVND (reference sequence).

This clone was seen just once. V usage is TRBV5-6 and J usage is TRBJ2-7, with D hard to call. Germline assignment: CDR1 SGHDT and CDR2 YYEEEE. The CDR3 loop spans 12 amino acids. V lost 2 bases and J lost 0, with 3 bases in between. The CDR3 spells CASSFVSYEQYF. In DNA form, the CDR3 reads TGTGCCAGCAGCTTTGTCTCCTACGAGCAGTACTTC.

V usage is TRBV18 and J usage is TRBJ1-5; D is undetermined. The CDR3 has 13 residues. V was pared by 10 bases and J by 0 bases, with 10 bases between. CDR1 is KGHSH and CDR2 is LQKENI in the germline V gene. The CDR3 reads CATSRDSNQPQHF. CDR3 sequence (DNA): TGTGCCACCTCCAGAGATAGCAATCAGCCCCAGCATTTT.

J is TRBJ2-1 and V is TRBV19; TRBD2 matches at 9 bases. The germline gives CDR1 LNHDA, CDR2 SQIVND (reference sequence). The CDR3 has 15 residues. V trimming: 6 bases; J trimming: 4 bases; junction bases outside the gene matches: 7. CDR3 sequence (DNA): TGTGCCAGTAGCACGACTAGCGGTTTTTACAATGAGCAGTTCTTC. Translated: CASSTTSGFYNEQFF.

The rearrangement links TRBV5-1 to TRBJ1-4, with no clear D. Trimming removed 1 base from V and 4 bases from J, with 8 bases in between. The germline gives CDR1 SGHRS, CDR2 YFSETQ. This CDR3 spans 14 amino acids. In DNA, the CDR3 is TGCGCCAGCAGCTTGACACGAAATAATGAAAAACTGTTTTTT. Amino acids: CASSLTRNNEKLFF.

As DNA, the CDR3 is TGTGCCAGCAGCTTAGGGTGGCCCAACGATAAGCAGTTCTTC. It codes for CASSLGWPNDKQFF. The chain uses TRBV7-2 and TRBJ2-1; D is unclear. V shed 1 base and J shed 11 bases, with 15 bases lying between them. The CDR3 has 14 amino acids. Germline V gives CDR1 SGHTA, CDR2 FQGNSA.

This rearrangement joins TRBV11-2 to TRBJ2-7; 8 positions match TRBD1. Trimming at V came to 5 bases and at J to 6 bases, leaving 9 bases not matched to a gene. Germline CDR1 and CDR2: SGHAT and FQNNGV. The CDR3 loop spans 14 amino acids. The CDR3 DNA sequence: TGTGCCAGCAGCCCGTCGGACAGGGAGTCCGAGCAGTACTTC. As protein: CASSPSDRESEQYF.

V usage is TRBV7-9 and J usage is TRBJ1-2; D not resolved. Trimming cost V 3 bases and J 7 bases, with 12 bases left between them. The V gene's germline CDR1 is SEHNR and CDR2 FQNEAQ (reference sequence). This CDR3 has 13 amino acids. Written as DNA, the CDR3 is TGTGCCAGCAGCTTGTCGAGGTTCCCTGGCTACACCTTC. This encodes CASSLSRFPGYTF. The whole variable domain, remainder taken from reference TRBV7-9 and TRBJ1-2, is DTGVSQNPRHKITKRGQNVTFRCDPISEHNRLYWYRQTLGQGPEFLTYFQNEAQLEKSRLLSDRFSAERPKGSFSTLEIQRTEQGDSAMYLCASSLSRFPGYTFGSGTRLTVV.

The chain has TRBV7-2 and TRBJ1-5; tentatively, D is TRBD1 (5 bases). Germline V gene data show CDR1 as SGHTA and CDR2 as FQGNSA. V dropped 3 bases and J dropped 3 bases, with 9 bases sitting between them. The CDR3 is 14 residues long. The CDR3 DNA follows: TGTGCCAGCAGCTTCCCGGGGCCCAATCAGCCCCAGCATTTT. It translates to CASSFPGPNQPQHF.

This chain uses TRBV5-1 with TRBJ2-3; 9 bases align to TRBD1. V shed 3 bases, J shed 5 bases, and the junction held 10 bases outside the gene matches. There are 16 residues in the CDR3. Per the germline V gene, CDR1 is SGHRS and CDR2 is YFSETQ. CDR3 sequence: CASSSTTGGARDTQYF. In DNA, the CDR3 is TGCGCCAGCAGCTCCACTACAGGGGGCGCGAGAGATACGCAGTATTTT.

The CDR3 DNA reads as TGTGCCAGCAGGCCAATCGGGACTAGCGGGAGAAATGAGCAGTTCTTC. Its protein product is CASRPIGTSGRNEQFF. This chain connects TRBV28 to TRBJ2-1, with 14 bases that match TRBD2. The trim removed 6 bases at V and 7 bases at J, leaving 8 bases unmatched. From germline, CDR1 is MDHEN and CDR2 SYDVKM. The CDR3 runs 16 residues.

V and J are TRBV18 and TRBJ1-6; D is ambiguous. CDR1 and CDR2 (germline): KGHSH, LQKENI. Trimming removed 8 bases from V and 7 bases from J, with 9 bases in between. This CDR3 is 12 amino acids long. CDR3 in amino acids: CASHTRNSPLHF. CDR3 nucleotide sequence: TGTGCCAGCCACACACGGAATTCACCCCTCCACTTT.

This chain joins TRBV2 and TRBJ1-2, with D unresolved. The CDR3 totals 14 residues. The V end was cut by 3 bases, the J end by 0 bases, with 8 bases between. Per germline, CDR1 SNHLY and CDR2 FYNNEI. CDR3 sequence (DNA): TGTGCCAGCAGTGATGCAGGCACTAACTATGGCTACACCTTC. Its translation: CASSDAGTNYGYTF.

This clone occurred once. The chain combines TRBV13 with TRBJ2-5, with 9 bases lining up with TRBD1. In germline, CDR1 is PRHDT, CDR2 FYEKMQ (reference sequence). The trim removed 3 bases at V and 5 bases at J, leaving 10 bases unmatched. The CDR3 has 16 amino acids. CDR3 sequence reads: CASSFRTGEVRETQYF. CDR3 nucleotide sequence: TGTGCCAGCAGCTTTAGGACAGGGGAGGTTCGGGAGACCCAGTACTTC.

This sequence joins TRBV6-6 and TRBJ2-7; 11 bases fit TRBD2. V was pared by 7 bases and J by 7 bases, with 6 bases of the junction left unmatched. The CDR3 is made up of 13 amino acids. The germline V gene encodes CDR1 MNHNY and CDR2 SVGAGI (reference sequence). The CDR3 DNA is TGTGCCAGCATCCCCGTAGCGGGAGGGGAGCAGTACTTC. Amino acid sequence: CASIPVAGGEQYF.

V usage is TRBV6-5 and J usage is TRBJ2-3; D is undetermined. Trimming stripped 2 bases from V and 3 bases from J, with 12 bases between. The CDR3 is made up of 15 amino acids. Germline V gives CDR1 MNHEY, CDR2 SVGAGI. The CDR3, as DNA: TGTGCCAGCAGTTACACGGCGACGGAAACAGATACGCAGTATTTT. Protein: CASSYTATETDTQYF.